This record covers a single T cell receptor beta chain. Its target is unknown. The data originate from a study of cytomegalovirus exposure and HLA in healthy donors. The ends lost 0 bases at V and 10 bases at J; junction bases unmatched: 3. This CDR3 has 13 amino acids. Germline V gene data show CDR1 as MGHDK and CDR2 as SYGVNS. This PCR relied on a set of 60 Vbeta primers and 13 Jbeta primers. Per the original methods: Counted up in a later analysis, unique TCR beta chains came to about 83 million, with around 12 million shared. Profiled with immunoSEQ multiplex PCR; TCRdb holds only in-frame clones, not every one. V, J and clone size were drawn from that table, and D and trimming were deduced from the DNA. The repertoire includes 110,000 to 150,000 clones, about 80% of them detected once, and 4% to 5% sits in the top ten. Study-wide results and limits: Some public TCRs appeared in many individuals, while most sequences were rare. A later analysis linked around 17,000 TCR beta sequences to HLA alleles at 0.05 false discovery rate. Accurate prediction of most subjects' HLA-A and HLA-B alleles from TCR beta sequences was reported.

This sequence was found in a man between 40 and 49 years old in good health and CMV-seropositive. The V and J genes are TRBV25-1 and TRBJ2-1, with 7 nucleotides matching TRBD2. Sequencing was performed on PBMCs. Here the CDR3 reads CASSEYRLAEQFF. The CDR3 coding sequence is TGTGCCAGCAGTGAATATAGACTAGCAGAGCAGTTCTTC. The whole variable domain, remainder taken from reference TRBV25-1 and TRBJ2-1, is EADIYQTPRYLVIGTGKKITLECSQTMGHDKMYWYQQDPGMELHLIHYSYGVNSTEKGDLSSESTVSRIRTEHFPLTLESARPSHTSQYLCASSEYRLAEQFFGPGTRLTVL.